Described below is a single T cell receptor beta chain sequence and its context. Sequenced by immunoSEQ multiplex PCR; TCRdb stores in-frame clones only, minus some. The sample gives approximately 280,000 clones, roughly 90% of which show up once; approximately 2% is in the top ten. This entry belongs to a study of blood T cell repertoires in COVID-19. The participants were between roughly 18 and 100 years old and came from under 25 US areas. The CDR3 covers 13 residues. Germline V gene sequence: CDR1 MDHEN, CDR2 SYDVKM. V lost 6 bases and J lost 3; bases outside the gene matches: 3. The material sequenced was PBMCs or T cells enriched from blood (not recorded which). The chain combines TRBV28 with TRBJ1-2, with TRBD1 matching 8 bases. This TCR derives from a woman aged 55-70 years who had recovered from COVID-19. CDR3 sequence (DNA): TGTGCCAGCAGGTCACAGGGGGACTATGGCTACACCTTC. Translation gives CASRSQGDYGYTF.